Shown below are 14 T cell receptor beta chains from a single sample sequenced in a study of blood T cell repertoires in COVID-19 (dated by TCRdb to about 2020). The library relied on the immunoSEQ multiplex PCR assay. TCRdb stores this immuneACCESS table with in-frame sequences only. Part of the clones is absent; in the studies checked, under half of the shortfall reflects unresolved V genes, and no reason is known for the rest. In this sample the table shows roughly 59,000 clones, roughly 80% of which occur a single time. The biggest ten clones account for around a tenth of the sample. Sequenced material: peripheral blood. These receptors came from a human donor in a cohort sampled during active COVID-19.

The chain is built from TRBV29-1 and TRBJ1-1; D is perhaps TRBD1 (6 bases). Germline V CDR1 and CDR2: SQVTM, ANQGSEA. V lost 6 bases to trimming and J lost 0 bases, with 11 bases between them. There are 13 residues in the CDR3. The CDR3 sequence: CSVMTGLNTEAFF. The CDR3 DNA is TGCAGCGTCATGACAGGACTGAACACTGAAGCTTTCTTT.

A single count supports this clone. The chain employs TRBV27 and TRBJ1-1; D ambiguous. The germline V gene encodes CDR1 MNHEY and CDR2 SMNVEV (reference sequence). CDR3 length: 14 residues. Trimming removed 1 base at V and 1 base at J, with 7 bases between. This CDR3 is CASSLLYSNTEAFF. In DNA, the CDR3 is TGTGCCAGCAGTTTATTGTATTCGAACACTGAAGCTTTCTTT.

The table lists this clone with a count of one. The rearrangement links TRBV28 to TRBJ1-1, with D unresolved. V lost 7 bases, J lost 1 base, and 19 bases lay in between. The CDR3 sequence is 16 residues long. Per germline, CDR1 MDHEN and CDR2 SYDVKM. The CDR3 bases are TGTGCCAGCACCCCGGGTCACCACACCTCGAACACTGAAGCTTTCTTT. Its protein is CASTPGHHTSNTEAFF.

This chain uses TRBV10-2 with TRBJ2-7, with D maybe TRBD2 (6 bases). The CDR3 is 12 residues long. Looked up from germline, CDR1 is WSHSY and CDR2 is SAAADI. Trimming shortened V by 8 bases and J by 4 bases, and 12 bases separated the two germline ends. The CDR3 region has the DNA TGCGCCAGCGAAGCGGGCGTGTACGAGCAGTACTTC. Its protein is CASEAGVYEQYF.

This clone was detected a few times. The chain has TRBV11-2 and TRBJ2-7; 12 nucleotides align to TRBD2. The length of the CDR3 is 15 residues. The junction had 6 bases not matched to a gene; V was cut back by 6 bases and J by 3 bases. Looked up from germline, CDR1 is SGHAT and CDR2 is FQNNGV. CDR3 sequence (DNA): TGTGCCAGCAGTTGGACTAGCGGGAACCACTACGAGCAGTACTTC. This gives the protein CASSWTSGNHYEQYF.

J is TRBJ1-1 and V is TRBV6-4, with D possibly matching TRBD1 (5 bases). The V gene's germline CDR1 is MRHNA and CDR2 SNTAGT. This CDR3 has 13 residues. V was trimmed by 3 bases and J by 4 bases, leaving 9 bases between them. The CDR3: CASSEGLGTEAFF. The DNA for the CDR3 is TGTGCCAGCAGTGAGGGGCTTGGCACTGAAGCTTTCTTT.

The J gene is TRBJ1-2, the V gene TRBV11-2; possible D gene TRBD1, 6 bases. Germline lookup yields CDR1 SGHAT and CDR2 FQNNGV. V shed 8 bases and J shed 3 bases, with 13 bases lying between them. The CDR3 has 13 amino acids. The CDR3 region has the DNA TGTGCCAGCCGAAGGCCAGGGGACTATGGCTACACCTTC. Translation gives CASRRPGDYGYTF.

The chain employs TRBV27 and TRBJ1-2; the D is unclear. Germline lookup yields CDR1 MNHEY and CDR2 SMNVEV (reference sequence). Trimming removed 0 bases from V and 4 bases from J, with 6 bases in between. The CDR3 is 13 amino acids. CDR3 DNA: TGTGCCAGCAGTTTATCGAAACTCTATGGCTACACCTTC. Translating gives CASSLSKLYGYTF.

This clone appeared a few times. The J gene is TRBJ2-6, the V gene TRBV19; 12 positions match TRBD1. The CDR3 is 18 amino acids. The germline CDR1 and CDR2 sequences are LNHDA and SQIVND (reference sequence). V shed 5 bases, J shed 4 bases, and the junction held 9 bases outside the gene matches. This chain's CDR3 is CASSPRDRGREGANVLTF. The DNA for the CDR3 is TGTGCCAGTAGTCCCCGGGACAGGGGGCGGGAAGGGGCCAACGTCCTGACTTTC.

The chain couples TRBV14 to TRBJ2-2; 7 bases align to TRBD1. Germline V gives CDR1 SGHDN, CDR2 FVKESK. The J segment lost 3 bases and the V segment lost 3 bases, leaving 13 bases of the junction unmatched. CDR3 size: 18 residues. The CDR3 DNA reads as TGTGCCAGCAGCCAGAGCCTCTACAGGGGACGCCACACCGGGGAGCTGTTTTTT. The encoded protein is CASSQSLYRGRHTGELFF.

The chain recombines TRBV28 with TRBJ2-2; 13 nucleotides agree with TRBD2. J gave up 5 bases and V 4 bases, and 7 bases lay outside the gene matches. From germline, CDR1 is MDHEN and CDR2 SYDVKM. The CDR3 spans 17 residues. The CDR3 DNA is TGTGCCAGCAGTTCATCACTAGCGGGAGGGTCTACCGGGGAGCTGTTTTTT. This encodes CASSSSLAGGSTGELFF.

The chain uses TRBV6-5 and TRBJ1-1; the D gene is possibly TRBD1 (6 bases). Germline CDR1 and CDR2: MNHEY and SVGAGI. The CDR3 runs to 14 residues. Deletions cut 5 bases from V and 1 base from J, with 11 bases between. The CDR3 DNA follows: TGTGCCAGCAGTACACTGACAGGGAACACTGAAGCTTTCTTT. It specifies CASSTLTGNTEAFF.

V is TRBV18 and J is TRBJ2-2; a possible D gene is TRBD1 (5 bases). This CDR3 has 15 amino acids. V lost 3 bases to trimming and J lost 1 base, with 9 bases between them. Germline V gives CDR1 KGHSH, CDR2 LQKENI. CDR3 region: CASSPNGQNTGELFF. In nucleotides, the CDR3 is TGTGCCAGCTCACCTAACGGACAGAACACCGGGGAGCTGTTTTTT.

The J gene is TRBJ2-7, the V gene TRBV27, with D perhaps matching TRBD2 (6 bases). Trimming stripped 6 bases from V and 6 bases from J, with 18 bases between. Looked up from germline, CDR1 is MNHEY and CDR2 is SMNVEV (reference sequence). This CDR3 comprises 14 residues. CDR3 in DNA: TGTGCCAGCAGCCCTTTTCCCGGGGGAACCGAGCAGTACTTC. Encoded protein: CASSPFPGGTEQYF.